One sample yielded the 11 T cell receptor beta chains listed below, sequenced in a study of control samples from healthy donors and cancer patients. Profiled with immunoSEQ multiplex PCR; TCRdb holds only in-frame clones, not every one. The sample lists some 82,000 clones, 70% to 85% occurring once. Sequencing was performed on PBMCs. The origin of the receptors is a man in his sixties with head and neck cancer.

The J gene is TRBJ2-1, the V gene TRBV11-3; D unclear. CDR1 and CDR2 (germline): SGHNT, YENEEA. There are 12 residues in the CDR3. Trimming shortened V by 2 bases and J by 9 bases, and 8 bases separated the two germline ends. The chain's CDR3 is CASSLKSSEQFF. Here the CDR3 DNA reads TGTGCCAGCAGCTTAAAATCGAGTGAGCAGTTCTTC.

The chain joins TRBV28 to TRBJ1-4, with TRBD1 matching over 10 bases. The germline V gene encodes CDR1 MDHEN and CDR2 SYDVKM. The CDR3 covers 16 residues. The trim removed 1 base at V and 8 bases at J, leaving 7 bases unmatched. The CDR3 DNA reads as TGTGCCAGCAGTTTATCGGGACAGGGGCGTCGGGAAAAACTGTTTTTT. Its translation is CASSLSGQGRREKLFF. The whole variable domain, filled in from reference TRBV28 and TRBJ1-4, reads DVKVTQSSRYLVKRTGEKVFLECVQDMDHENMFWYRQDPGLGLRLIYFSYDVKMKEKGDIPEGYSVSREKKERFSLILESASTNQTSMYLCASSLSGQGRREKLFFGSGTQLSVL.

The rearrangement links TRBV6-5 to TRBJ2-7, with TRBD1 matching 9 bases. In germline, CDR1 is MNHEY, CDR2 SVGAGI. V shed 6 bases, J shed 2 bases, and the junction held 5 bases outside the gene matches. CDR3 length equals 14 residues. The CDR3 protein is CASRLGQGTYEQYF. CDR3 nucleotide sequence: TGTGCCAGCAGGCTGGGACAGGGAACCTACGAGCAGTACTTC.

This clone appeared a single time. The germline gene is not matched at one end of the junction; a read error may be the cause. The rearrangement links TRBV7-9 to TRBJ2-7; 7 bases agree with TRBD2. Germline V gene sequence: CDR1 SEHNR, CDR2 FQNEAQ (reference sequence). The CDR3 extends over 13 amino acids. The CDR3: CDSTPGGSYEQYF. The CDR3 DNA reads TGTGACAGCACCCCGGGGGGCTCCTACGAGCAGTACTTC.

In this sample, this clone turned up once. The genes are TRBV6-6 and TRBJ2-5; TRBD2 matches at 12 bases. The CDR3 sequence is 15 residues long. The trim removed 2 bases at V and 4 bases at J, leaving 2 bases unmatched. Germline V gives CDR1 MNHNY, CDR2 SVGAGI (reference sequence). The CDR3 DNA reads TGTGCCAGCAGTTACGGGACTAGCGGGCCAGAGACCCAGTACTTC. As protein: CASSYGTSGPETQYF.

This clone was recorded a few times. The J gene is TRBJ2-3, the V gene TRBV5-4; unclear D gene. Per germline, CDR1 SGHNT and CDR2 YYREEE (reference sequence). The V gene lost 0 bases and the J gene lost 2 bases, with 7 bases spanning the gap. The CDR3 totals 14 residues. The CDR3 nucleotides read TGTGCCAGCAGCTTGGAGGCAGTCACAGATACGCAGTATTTT. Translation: CASSLEAVTDTQYF.

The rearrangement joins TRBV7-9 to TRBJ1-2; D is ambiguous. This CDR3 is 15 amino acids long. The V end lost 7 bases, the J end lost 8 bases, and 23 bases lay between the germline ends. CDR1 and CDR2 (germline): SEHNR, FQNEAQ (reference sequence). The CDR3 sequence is CASKASRLGSGGYTF. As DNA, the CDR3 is TGTGCCAGCAAAGCGTCCCGTCTGGGTTCGGGAGGCTACACCTTC.

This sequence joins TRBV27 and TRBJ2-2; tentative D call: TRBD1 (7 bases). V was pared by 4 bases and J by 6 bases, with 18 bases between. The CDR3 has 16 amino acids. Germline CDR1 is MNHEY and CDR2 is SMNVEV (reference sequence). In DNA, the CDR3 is TGTGCCAGCAGTTATAAAACAGGGGAGGTGTCCGGGGAGCTGTTTTTT. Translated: CASSYKTGEVSGELFF.

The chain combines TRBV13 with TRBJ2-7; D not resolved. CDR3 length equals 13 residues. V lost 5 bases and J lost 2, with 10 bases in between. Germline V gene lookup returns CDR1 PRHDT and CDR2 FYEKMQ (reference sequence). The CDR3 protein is CASSKTGTYEQYF. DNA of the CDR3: TGTGCCAGCAGCAAGACTGGAACCTACGAGCAGTACTTC.

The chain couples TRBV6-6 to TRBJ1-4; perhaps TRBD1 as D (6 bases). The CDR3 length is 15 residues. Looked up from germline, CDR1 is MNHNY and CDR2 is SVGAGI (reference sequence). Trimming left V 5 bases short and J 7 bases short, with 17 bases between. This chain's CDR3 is CASSTHRVVGEKLFF. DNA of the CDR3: TGTGCCAGCAGTACGCACAGGGTAGTGGGTGAAAAACTGTTTTTT.

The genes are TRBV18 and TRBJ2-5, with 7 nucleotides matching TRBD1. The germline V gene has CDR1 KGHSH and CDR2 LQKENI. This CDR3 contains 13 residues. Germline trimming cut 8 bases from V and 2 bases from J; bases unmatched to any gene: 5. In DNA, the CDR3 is TGTGCCAGCGCCCGGGACAGTCAAGAGACCCAGTACTTC. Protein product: CASARDSQETQYF. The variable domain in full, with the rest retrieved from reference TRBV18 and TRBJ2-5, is NAGVMQNPRHLVRRRGQEARLRCSPMKGHSHVYWYRQLPEEGLKFMVYLQKENIIDESGMPKERFSAEFPKEGPSILRIQQVVRGDSAAYFCASARDSQETQYFGPGTRLLVL.